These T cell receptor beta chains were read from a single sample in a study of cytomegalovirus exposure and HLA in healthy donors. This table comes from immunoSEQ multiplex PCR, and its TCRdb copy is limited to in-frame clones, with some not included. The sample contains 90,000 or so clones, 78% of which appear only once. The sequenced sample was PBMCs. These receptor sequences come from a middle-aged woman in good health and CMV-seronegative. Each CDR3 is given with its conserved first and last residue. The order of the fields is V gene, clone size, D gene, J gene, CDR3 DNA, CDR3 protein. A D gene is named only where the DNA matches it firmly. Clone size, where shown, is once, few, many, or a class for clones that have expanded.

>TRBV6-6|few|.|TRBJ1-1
TGTGCCAGCAGCCCAATGAACACTGAAGCTTTCTTT
CASSPMNTEAFF
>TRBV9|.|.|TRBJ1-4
TGTGCCAGCAGCGTAGGCGTGGGGGGTGAAAAACTGTTTTTT
CASSVGVGGEKLFF
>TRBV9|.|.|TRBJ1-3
TGTGCCAGCAGCGTTTCAGGAAACACCATATATTTT
CASSVSGNTIYF
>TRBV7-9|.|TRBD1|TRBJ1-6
TGTGCCAGCAGCTTCGGGACAGGGGATTCACCCCTCCACTTT
CASSFGTGDSPLHF
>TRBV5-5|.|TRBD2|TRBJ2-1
TGTGCCAGCAGCCCGGGACTAGCGAAGTCGAGTGAGCAGTTCTTC
CASSPGLAKSSEQFF
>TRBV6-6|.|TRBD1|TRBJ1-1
TGTGCCAGCAGCCTGTCACAGGGGCGCACTGAAGCTTTCTTT
CASSLSQGRTEAFF
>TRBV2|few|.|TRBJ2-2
TGTGCCAGCAGTGATGACACAGTAGAGCTGTTTTTT
CASSDDTVELFF
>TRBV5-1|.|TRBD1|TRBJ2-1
TGCGCCAGCAGCTTGGGACAGGGGTATTTCGGTGAGCAGTTCTTC
CASSLGQGYFGEQFF
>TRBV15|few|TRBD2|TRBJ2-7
TGTGCCACCAGCACCAATAGCGGGAAGGGCGAGCAGTACTTC
CATSTNSGKGEQYF
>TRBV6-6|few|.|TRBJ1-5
TGTGCCAGCAGTTACAACGCGGGATGGGGCAATCAGCCCCAGCATTTT
CASSYNAGWGNQPQHF
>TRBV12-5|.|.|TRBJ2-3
TGTGCTAGTACCCAGGAGGGAAGGGCAGATACGCAGTATTTT
CASTQEGRADTQYF
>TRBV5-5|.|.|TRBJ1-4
TGTGCCAGCAGGTCGACTCCAGCAACTAATGAAAAACTGTTTTTT
CASRSTPATNEKLFF
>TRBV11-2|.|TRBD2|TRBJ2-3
TGTGCCAGCAGCTTAAAGCGGGGGATCACAGATACGCAGTATTTT
CASSLKRGITDTQYF
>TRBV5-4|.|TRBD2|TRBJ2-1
TGTGCCAGTAAAGCGGGGGGAAATGAGCAGTTCTTC
CASKAGGNEQFF
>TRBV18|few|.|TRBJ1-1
TGTGCCAGCTCACTACAGACAGGAGAGAACACTGAAGCTTTCTTT
CASSLQTGENTEAFF
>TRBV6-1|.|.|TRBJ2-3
TGTGCCAGCAGTGAAGCGCAGGGTTTTAAAGATACGCAGTATTTT
CASSEAQGFKDTQYF
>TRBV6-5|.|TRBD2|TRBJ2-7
TGTGCCAGCAGGCGGACTAGCGGGACCTCCTACGAGCAGTACTTC
CASRRTSGTSYEQYF
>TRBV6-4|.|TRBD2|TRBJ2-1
TGTGCCAGCAGCCTCGGTGGGACTAGCGGAGATGAGCAGTTCTTC
CASSLGGTSGDEQFF
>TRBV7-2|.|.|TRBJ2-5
TGTGCCAGCAGCCTACACAGGGATGAGACCCAGTACTTC
CASSLHRDETQYF
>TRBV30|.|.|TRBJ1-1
TGTGCCTGGACAAGGGGTGGGCCTTTCTTT
CAWTRGGPFF
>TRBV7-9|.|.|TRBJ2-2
TGTGCCAACAGACCAAGACAGCTGAACACCGGGGAGCTGTTTTTT
CANRPRQLNTGELFF
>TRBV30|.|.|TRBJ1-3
TGTGCCTGGAGTGTGGGGGGAACCTCTGGAAACACCATATATTTT
CAWSVGGTSGNTIYF
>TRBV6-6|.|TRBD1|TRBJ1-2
TGTGCCAGCACCGAATTTTGGGGACAGCGCGGCTATGGCTACACCTTC
CASTEFWGQRGYGYTF
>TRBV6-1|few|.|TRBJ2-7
TGTGCCAGCAGTGGGATCGGGCAGGGGTCCTACGAGCAGTACTTC
CASSGIGQGSYEQYF
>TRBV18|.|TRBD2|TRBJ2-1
TGTGCCAGCTCCCCTAGCGGGGGTAGAAACAATGAGCAGTTCTTC
CASSPSGGRNNEQFF
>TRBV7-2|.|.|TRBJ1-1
TGTGCCAGCAGCTCAATCGACAGAAACACTGAAGCTTTCTTT
CASSSIDRNTEAFF
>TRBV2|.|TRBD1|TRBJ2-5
TGTGCCAGCAGTGCGAGGGACAGAAAAGAGACCCAGTACTTC
CASSARDRKETQYF
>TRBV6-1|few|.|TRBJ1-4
TGTGCCAGCAGTGAGGGACAACAAGGGGAAAAACTGTTTTTT
CASSEGQQGEKLFF
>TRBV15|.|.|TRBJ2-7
TGTGCCACCAGCAGTTCCCCTCCAGGAGGGCGAACCTACGAGCAGTACTTC
CATSSSPPGGRTYEQYF
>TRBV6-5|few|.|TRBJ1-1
TGTGCCAGCAGTTACTCGCACTTCCGGGCTGAAGCTTTCTTT
CASSYSHFRAEAFF
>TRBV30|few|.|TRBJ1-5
TGTGCCTGGAGTGTACGTTCAGGTTATCAGCCCCAGCATTTT
CAWSVRSGYQPQHF
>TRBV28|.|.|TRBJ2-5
TGTGCCAGCAGCCCCGCCCTTCACACAGGGTTCCAAGAGACCCAGTACTTC
CASSPALHTGFQETQYF
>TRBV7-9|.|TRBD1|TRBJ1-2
TGTGCCAGCAGCTTACCTCCACAGGGGCCTCGAGAATATGGCTACACCTTC
CASSLPPQGPREYGYTF
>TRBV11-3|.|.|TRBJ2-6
TGTGCCAGCAGCCCTAGGCGGAAACAGGGCTCTGGGGCCAACGTCCTGACTTTC
CASSPRRKQGSGANVLTF
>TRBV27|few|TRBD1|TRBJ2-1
TGTGCCAGCAGACAAGCCGGGACAGGGGCCAACAATGAGCAGTTCTTC
CASRQAGTGANNEQFF
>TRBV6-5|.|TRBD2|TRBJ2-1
TGTGCCAGCAGTTACTCCCTGGGGGGGACTCAGTTCTTC
CASSYSLGGTQFF
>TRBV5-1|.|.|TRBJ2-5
TGCGCCAGCAGACAAGGGAGTGGAGAGACCCAGTACTTC
CASRQGSGETQYF